This T cell receptor beta chain appears in the sequencing data of a study of response to subunit inactivated influenza vaccine. Points from the study as a whole: The authors suggested that every seasonal influenza vaccination recruits few new T cells.

TCRdb ran MiXCR on the RT-PCR reads and lists one entry per CDR3 protein. The table has a few hundred thousand distinct CDR3 sequences, about 14% seen once. V was cut by 0 bases and J by 1 base, with 28 bases left in between. This CDR3 has 21 residues. Points on this clonotype: Its antigen is not identified.

The receptor comes from a man aged 50 to 60 who received an inactivated influenza vaccine. The source was PBMCs from blood, collected 11 to 12 days after vaccination. This chain joins TRBV23-1 and TRBJ2-7, with unresolved D. TRBV23-1 is an ORF for which the function is uncertain. The CDR3 loop reads CASSQSRLPSRIPPSSYEQYF. The CDR3 DNA reads TGCGCCAGCAGTCAATCGAGACTTCCGTCCCGTATCCCGCCGAGTTCCTACGAGCAGTACTTC.